What follows are 6 T cell receptor beta chains derived from one specimen sequenced in a study of T cell repertoires in cytomegalovirus infection. From the reads, TCRdb called clonotypes with MiXCR, one entry per CDR3 protein. The data contain around 300,000 distinct CDR3 sequences, 20% to 25% of them seen just once; the ten biggest clones take up more than 10%. These receptors have no identified antigens. The sample consisted of cultured PBMCs, taken from culture after CMV antigen stimulation. Every receptor here comes from a human donor in good health (CMV status not recorded). Some clones in this sample may be carry-over from other donors' samples.

This clonotype occurred many times. The CDR3 protein is CAISVGSKVQETQYF. The CDR3 DNA reads TGTGCCATCAGTGTAGGTTCTAAGGTACAAGAGACCCAGTACTTC. This chain joins TRBV10-3 and TRBJ2-5; D gene ambiguous. CDR1 ENHRY and CDR2 SYGVKD come from the germline V gene. V lost 4 bases, J lost 2 bases, and 14 bases lay in between. This CDR3 has 15 residues.

The gene calls are TRBV11-3 and TRBJ2-2; a possible D gene is TRBD1 (6 bases). The CDR3 consists of 13 residues. CDR1 SGHNT and CDR2 YENEEA come from the germline V gene. The V end was cut by 4 bases, the J end by 3 bases, with 6 bases between. CDR3 DNA sequence: TGTGCCAGCAGCTACAGGGACACCGGGGAGCTGTTTTTT. This codes for CASSYRDTGELFF.

The V call is TRBV5-4, the J call TRBJ2-3; 13 bases are shared with TRBD2. V was pared by 3 bases and J by 6 bases, with 4 bases of the junction left unmatched. The CDR3 totals 15 residues. Germline CDR1 SGHNT, CDR2 YYREEE (reference sequence). CDR3 DNA sequence: TGTGCCAGCAGCTCCTGGACTAGCGGGAGTGATACGCAGTATTTT. Its translation is CASSSWTSGSDTQYF.

J is TRBJ2-2 and V is TRBV7-8, with D unclear. Trimming shortened V by 5 bases and J by 0 bases, and 10 bases separated the two germline ends. The CDR3 runs to 15 residues. Germline loops: CDR1 SGHVS, CDR2 FQNEAQ. The CDR3 DNA reads TGTGCCAGCAGCAAAGAGGAGCCGAACACCGGGGAGCTGTTTTTT. It encodes CASSKEEPNTGELFF.

This chain joins TRBV27 and TRBJ2-4, with TRBD2 matching over 7 bases. CDR1 and CDR2 from the germline V gene are MNHEY and SMNVEV (reference sequence). Trimming took 6 bases from V and 6 from J; bases not matched to a gene: 5. This CDR3 comprises 13 residues. The CDR3 sequence: CASSAPSGNIQYF. The CDR3, as DNA: TGTGCCAGCAGCGCCCCTAGCGGAAACATTCAGTACTTC.

This clonotype was counted many times. The chain has TRBV12-3 or TRBV12-4 and TRBJ2-3; TRBD2 matches at 8 bases. The CDR3 consists of 16 residues. V gave up 6 bases and J gave up 7 bases; unmatched junction bases: 15. The CDR3 bases are TGTGCCAGCAGCAACCCGTGGATAGCGGGGTCGAATACGCAGTATTTT. It is translated as CASSNPWIAGSNTQYF.